This is a list of T cell receptor beta chains from one sample in a study of blood T cells in healthy people across ages. Via MiXCR, TCRdb re-called the 5' RACE reads, giving one row per CDR3 protein. The sample lists roughly 1,700,000 distinct CDR3 sequences; 25% to 30% were seen once. Sequences were obtained from blood. The receptors derive from a woman aged 30 to 39 in good health. Each CDR3 is given with its conserved first and last residue. A D gene is named only where the DNA matches it firmly. A clone size is listed for some rows: how often the clone was seen (once, few, many), or a class if it is expanded.

CDR3nt: TGTGCCAGCAGACAACAGGGAGGAGGCTACACCTTC
CDR3aa: CASRQQGGGYTF
v_gene: TRBV12-3/TRBV12-4
len: 12
j_gene: TRBJ1-2
abundance: -
d_gene: -

CDR3nt: TGTGCCAGCAGTTTATCGATAGAATTGGACACTGAAGCTTTCTTT
CDR3aa: CASSLSIELDTEAFF
v_gene: TRBV27
len: 15
j_gene: TRBJ1-1
abundance: -
d_gene: -

CDR3nt: TGTGCTAGTGGCAGGTTTACTGAAGCTTTCTTT
CDR3aa: CASGRFTEAFF
v_gene: TRBV12-5
len: 11
j_gene: TRBJ1-1
abundance: once
d_gene: -

CDR3nt: TGCGCCAGCAGCACCCGGACAGTTCTTAGCTCCTACAATGAGCAGTTCTTC
CDR3aa: CASSTRTVLSSYNEQFF
v_gene: TRBV5-1
len: 17
j_gene: TRBJ2-1
abundance: few
d_gene: -

CDR3nt: TGTGCCAGCAGTTCCCCAGCGGGATTCTCTGGAAACACCATATATTTT
CDR3aa: CASSSPAGFSGNTIYF
v_gene: TRBV12-3/TRBV12-4
len: 16
j_gene: TRBJ1-3
abundance: -
d_gene: -

CDR3nt: TGTGCCAACAGTTCAATCGGGACAGGCACTCACTACGAGCAGTACTTC
CDR3aa: CANSSIGTGTHYEQYF
v_gene: TRBV12-3/TRBV12-4
len: 16
j_gene: TRBJ2-7
abundance: -
d_gene: TRBD1

CDR3nt: TGTGCCATCAGTGATCCGGGACGGGAGGGCTTCTACAATGAGCAGTTCTTC
CDR3aa: CAISDPGREGFYNEQFF
v_gene: TRBV10-3
len: 17
j_gene: TRBJ2-1
abundance: -
d_gene: TRBD2

CDR3nt: TGTGCCGGAAGGGTGCGGGATGAGCAGTTCTTC
CDR3aa: CAGRVRDEQFF
v_gene: TRBV11-2
len: 11
j_gene: TRBJ2-1
abundance: many
d_gene: -

CDR3nt: TGTGCCAGCAGTTTCTTTCAGGCAGACCCAGAGACCCAGTACTTC
CDR3aa: CASSFFQADPETQYF
v_gene: TRBV28
len: 15
j_gene: TRBJ2-5
abundance: few
d_gene: -

CDR3nt: TGCAGTGCTAGAGATGTTAGCGGGGGCGGCTATGAGCAGTTCTTC
CDR3aa: CSARDVSGGGYEQFF
v_gene: TRBV20-1
len: 15
j_gene: TRBJ2-1
abundance: -
d_gene: TRBD2

CDR3nt: TGCAGTGCTACCGGGGGCTGGGCCCAGTACTTC
CDR3aa: CSATGGWAQYF
v_gene: TRBV20-1
len: 11
j_gene: TRBJ2-5
abundance: few
d_gene: -

CDR3nt: TGCAGTATCTCACTATACAATGAGCAGTTCTTC
CDR3aa: CSISLYNEQFF
v_gene: TRBV20-1
len: 11
j_gene: TRBJ2-1
abundance: -
d_gene: -

CDR3nt: TGTGCCAGCAGCTTGGCGGCTGTATACGAGCAGTACTTC
CDR3aa: CASSLAAVYEQYF
v_gene: TRBV7-9
len: 13
j_gene: TRBJ2-7
abundance: many
d_gene: -

CDR3nt: TGTGCTAGTGGTCCCCTACAGGGGGCGGCGGATACGCAGTATTTT
CDR3aa: CASGPLQGAADTQYF
v_gene: TRBV12-5
len: 15
j_gene: TRBJ2-3
abundance: few
d_gene: TRBD1

CDR3nt: TGTGCCAGCAGCTACGACCTCGTGGAGCGGTCCGCAACCCAGTACTTC
CDR3aa: CASSYDLVERSATQYF
v_gene: TRBV6-6
len: 16
j_gene: TRBJ2-5
abundance: -
d_gene: -